The clone carrying this TCR beta chain was counted a few times. CDR3 and TCR beta VDJ profiling relied on genomic DNA as the template. MiXCR, applied by TCRdb to the reads, yields one record per CDR3 protein. Among under 200,000 distinct CDR3 sequences, about 45% were seen once, and the ten largest hold 2.5% to 4%. The data belong to a study of CD8+CD57+ T cells in acquired aplastic anemia. Patients picked for sequencing had shown CD8+CD57+ cell expansion detected by flow cytometry. Severe acquired aplastic anemia was present in all patients. Sequences were obtained from sorted CD4+, CD8+, or CD8+CD57+ T cells (not recorded which) from PBMCs. The receptor was derived from a human donor with aplastic anemia.

The CDR3 sequence: CSVVAGYEQYF. The DNA for the CDR3 is TGCAGCGTTGTAGCGGGCTACGAGCAGTACTTC. V usage is TRBV29-1 and J usage is TRBJ2-7; 7 bases are shared with TRBD2. Germline V gene data show CDR1 as SQVTM and CDR2 as ANQGSEA. The CDR3 totals 11 residues. V was clipped by 4 bases and J by 3 bases; unmatched bases: 0.